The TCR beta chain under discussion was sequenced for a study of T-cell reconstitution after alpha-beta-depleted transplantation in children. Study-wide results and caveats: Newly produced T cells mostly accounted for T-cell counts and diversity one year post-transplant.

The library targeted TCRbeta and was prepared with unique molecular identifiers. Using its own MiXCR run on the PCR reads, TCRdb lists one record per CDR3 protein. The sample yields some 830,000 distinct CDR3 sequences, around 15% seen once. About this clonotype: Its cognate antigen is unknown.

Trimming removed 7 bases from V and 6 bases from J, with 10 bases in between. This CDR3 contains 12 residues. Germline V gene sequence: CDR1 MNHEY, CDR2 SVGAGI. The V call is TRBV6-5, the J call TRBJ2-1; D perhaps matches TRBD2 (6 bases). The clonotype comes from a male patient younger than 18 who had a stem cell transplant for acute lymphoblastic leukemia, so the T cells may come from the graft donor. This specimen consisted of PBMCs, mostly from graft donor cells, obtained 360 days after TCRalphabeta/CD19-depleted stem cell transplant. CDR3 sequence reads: CASNLSGNEQFF. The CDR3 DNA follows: TGTGCCAGCAACCTTAGCGGCAATGAGCAGTTCTTC.